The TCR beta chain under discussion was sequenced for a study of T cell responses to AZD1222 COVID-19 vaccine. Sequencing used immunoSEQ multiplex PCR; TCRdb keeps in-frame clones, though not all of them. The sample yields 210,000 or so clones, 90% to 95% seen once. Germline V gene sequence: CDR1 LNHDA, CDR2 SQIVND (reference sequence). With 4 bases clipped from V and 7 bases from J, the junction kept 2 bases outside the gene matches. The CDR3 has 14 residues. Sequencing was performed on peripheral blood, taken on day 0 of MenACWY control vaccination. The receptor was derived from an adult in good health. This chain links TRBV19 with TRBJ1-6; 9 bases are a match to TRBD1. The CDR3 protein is CASSRDRENSPLHF. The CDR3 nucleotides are TGTGCCAGTAGTAGGGACAGGGAGAATTCACCCCTCCACTTT.